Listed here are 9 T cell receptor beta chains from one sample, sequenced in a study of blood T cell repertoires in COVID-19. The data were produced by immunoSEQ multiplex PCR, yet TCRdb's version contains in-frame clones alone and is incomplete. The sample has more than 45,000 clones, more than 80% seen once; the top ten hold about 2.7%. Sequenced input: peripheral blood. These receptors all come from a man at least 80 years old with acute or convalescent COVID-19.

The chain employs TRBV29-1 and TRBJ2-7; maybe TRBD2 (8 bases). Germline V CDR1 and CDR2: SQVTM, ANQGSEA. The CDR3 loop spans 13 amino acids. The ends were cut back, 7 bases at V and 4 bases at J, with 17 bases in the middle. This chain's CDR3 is CSAGGTVGYEQYF. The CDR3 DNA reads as TGCAGCGCGGGGGGGACAGTGGGGTACGAGCAGTACTTC.

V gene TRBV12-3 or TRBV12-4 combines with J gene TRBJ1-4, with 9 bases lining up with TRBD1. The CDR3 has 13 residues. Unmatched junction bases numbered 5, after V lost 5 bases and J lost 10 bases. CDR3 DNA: TGTGCCAGCAGTGGGACAGGGCAGGGAAAACTGTTTTTT. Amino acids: CASSGTGQGKLFF.

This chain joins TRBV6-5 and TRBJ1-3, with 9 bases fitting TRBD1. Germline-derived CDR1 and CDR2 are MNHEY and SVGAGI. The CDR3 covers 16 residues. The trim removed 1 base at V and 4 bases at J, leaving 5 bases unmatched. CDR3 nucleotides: TGTGCCAGCAGTTACTTAAACAGGGGGCGAGGAAACACCATATATTTT. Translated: CASSYLNRGRGNTIYF.

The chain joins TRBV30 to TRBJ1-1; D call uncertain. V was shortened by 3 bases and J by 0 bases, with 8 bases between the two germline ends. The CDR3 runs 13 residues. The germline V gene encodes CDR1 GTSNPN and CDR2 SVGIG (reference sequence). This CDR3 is CAWRTALNTEAFF. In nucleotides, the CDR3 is TGTGCCTGGAGAACAGCCTTGAACACTGAAGCTTTCTTT.

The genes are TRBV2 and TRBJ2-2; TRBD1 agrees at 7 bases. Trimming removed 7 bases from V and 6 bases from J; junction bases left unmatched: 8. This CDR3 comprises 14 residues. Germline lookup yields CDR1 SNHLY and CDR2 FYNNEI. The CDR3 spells CASNRRGRAGELFF. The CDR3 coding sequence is TGTGCCAGCAATCGAAGGGGGCGAGCCGGGGAGCTGTTTTTT.

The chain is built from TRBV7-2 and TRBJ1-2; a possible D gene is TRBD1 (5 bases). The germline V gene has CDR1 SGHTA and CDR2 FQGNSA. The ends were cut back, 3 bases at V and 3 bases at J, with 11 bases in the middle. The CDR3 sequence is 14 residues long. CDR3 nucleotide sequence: TGTGCCAGCAGCTTCCAAGGAGGGGACTATGGCTACACCTTC. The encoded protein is CASSFQGGDYGYTF.

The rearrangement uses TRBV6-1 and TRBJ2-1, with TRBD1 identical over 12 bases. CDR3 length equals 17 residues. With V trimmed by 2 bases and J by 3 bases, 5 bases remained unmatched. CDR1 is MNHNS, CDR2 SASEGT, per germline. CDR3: CASSEWDRGRIYNEQFF. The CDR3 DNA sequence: TGTGCCAGCAGTGAATGGGACAGGGGGCGAATCTACAATGAGCAGTTCTTC.

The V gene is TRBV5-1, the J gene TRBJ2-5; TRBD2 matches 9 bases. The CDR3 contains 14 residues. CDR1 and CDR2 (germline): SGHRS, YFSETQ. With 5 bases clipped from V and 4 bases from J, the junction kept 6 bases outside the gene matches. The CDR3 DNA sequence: TGCGCCAGCAGAACCGGGACTAGCAGAGAGACCCAGTACTTC. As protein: CASRTGTSRETQYF.

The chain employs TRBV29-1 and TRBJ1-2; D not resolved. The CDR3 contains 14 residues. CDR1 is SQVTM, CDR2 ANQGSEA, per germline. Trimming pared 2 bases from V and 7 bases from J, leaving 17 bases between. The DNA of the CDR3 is TGCAGCGTTGAATCACCTTTCGAGGGCACTGGCTACACCTTC. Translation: CSVESPFEGTGYTF.